These 32 T cell receptor beta chains share one sample of origin, sequenced in a study of somatic mutations in cytotoxic T cells in rheumatoid arthritis. Profiling relied on immunoSEQ multiplex PCR, and the TCRdb table lists in-frame clones only, not all of them. The sample yields around 16,000 clones, 82% seen once. Sequencing was performed on CD8+ T cells sorted from blood. The receptors come from a woman in her forties or fifties with rheumatoid arthritis.

This sequence joins TRBV9 and TRBJ1-1, with unresolved D. This CDR3 has 15 amino acids. Germline assignment: CDR1 SGDLS and CDR2 YYNGEE. V was trimmed by 4 bases and J by 5 bases, leaving 18 bases between them. The CDR3 sequence is CASSSFGGERTEAFF. CDR3 bases: TGTGCCAGCAGCAGCTTTGGTGGGGAGAGGACTGAAGCTTTCTTT. The whole variable domain, filled in from reference TRBV9 and TRBJ1-1, reads DSGVTQTPKHLITATGQRVTLRCSPRSGDLSVYWYQQSLDQGLQFLIQYYNGEERAKGNILERFSAQQFPDLHSELNLSSLELGDSALYFCASSSFGGERTEAFFGQGTRLTVV.

This rearrangement joins TRBV7-3 to TRBJ2-5; D is unresolved. Between the trimmed V and J ends, which lost 4 bases and 5 bases, there was a span of 11 bases. Germline CDR1 SGHTA, CDR2 FQGTGA. The CDR3 runs to 13 residues. The CDR3 sequence is CASSSTLGETQYF. The CDR3 DNA reads as TGTGCCAGCAGCTCCACATTGGGGGAGACCCAGTACTTC. The whole variable domain, filled in from reference TRBV7-3 and TRBJ2-5, reads GAGVSQTPSNKVTEKGKYVELRCDPISGHTALYWYRQSLGQGPEFLIYFQGTGAADDSGLPNDRFFAVRPEGSVSTLKIQRTERGDSAVYLCASSSTLGETQYFGPGTRLLVL.

V gene TRBV5-1 combines with J gene TRBJ2-2, with D perhaps TRBD2 (6 bases). This CDR3 region has 15 residues. Germline CDR1 is SGHRS and CDR2 is YFSETQ. Between the trimmed V and J ends, which lost 4 bases and 7 bases, there was a span of 17 bases. CDR3 amino acids: CASSRDGSLIGELFF. For the CDR3, the DNA is TGCGCCAGCAGCCGGGACGGGAGTTTAATCGGGGAGCTGTTTTTT.

The V call is TRBV5-1, the J call TRBJ2-5; TRBD1 is a possible D gene (6 bases). The DNA end favors TRBJ2-7, so the J call may be wrong. Germline CDR1 is SGHRS and CDR2 is YFSETQ. The CDR3 totals 13 residues. As DNA, the CDR3 is TGCGCCAGCAGCTTCCCGGACAGCTACGAGCAGTACTTC. Translated: CASSFPDSYEQYF.

The chain has TRBV7-6 and TRBJ1-2; 12 bases line up with TRBD1. J gave up 8 bases and V 5 bases, and 6 bases lay outside the gene matches. Germline CDR1 is SGHVS and CDR2 is FNYEAQ. The CDR3 consists of 14 residues. The CDR3 DNA follows: TGTGCCAGCAGCCCCGGGACAGGGGGCACAGGCTACACCTTC. Residues: CASSPGTGGTGYTF.

This sequence joins TRBV27 and TRBJ1-4, with D perhaps matching TRBD1 (6 bases). The V end lost 3 bases, the J end lost 11 bases, and 19 bases lay between the germline ends. CDR1 is MNHEY, CDR2 SMNVEV, per germline (reference sequence). The CDR3 length is 15 residues. The CDR3: CASSLGDGTPNKLFF. CDR3 DNA sequence: TGTGCCAGCAGTTTGGGGGACGGGACACCAAACAAACTGTTTTTT.

This clone was counted a few times. This chain uses TRBV7-8 with TRBJ1-5, with D possibly matching TRBD1 (5 bases). The germline V and J ends were trimmed by 0 bases and 7 bases, with 22 bases remaining between them. The CDR3 extends over 18 amino acids. Germline loops: CDR1 SGHVS, CDR2 FQNEAQ. The CDR3 bases are TGTGCCAGCAGCTTAGCCGGTATTTCGATGGGGGTTATGCAGCCCCAGCATTTT. Its protein is CASSLAGISMGVMQPQHF.

The rearrangement links TRBV5-5 to TRBJ2-7; 9 nucleotides match TRBD2. The CDR3 covers 15 residues. The V gene's germline CDR1 is SGHKS and CDR2 YYEKEE (reference sequence). V was clipped by 3 bases and J by 2 bases; unmatched bases: 6. CDR3 in DNA: TGTGCCAGCAGCTATGGAGCGGGAGGACCCTACGAGCAGTACTTC. This gives the protein CASSYGAGGPYEQYF.

The V gene is TRBV28, the J gene TRBJ1-5; D is undetermined. CDR1 is MDHEN, CDR2 SYDVKM, per germline. The CDR3 extends over 15 amino acids. V was clipped by 6 bases and J by 1 base, with 13 bases between them. The CDR3 spells CASRVWGLSNQPQHF. The CDR3, as DNA: TGTGCCAGCAGGGTATGGGGTCTGAGCAATCAGCCCCAGCATTTT.

J is TRBJ1-1 and V is TRBV4-1, with D perhaps matching TRBD1 (5 bases). The germline CDR1 and CDR2 sequences are MGHRA and YSYEKL. This CDR3 spans 15 amino acids. V gave up 0 bases and J gave up 3 bases, with 11 bases separating them. The CDR3 region has the DNA TGCGCCAGCAGCCAAGACAATGGAGGGGACACTGAAGCTTTCTTT. Translating it yields CASSQDNGGDTEAFF.

This chain uses TRBV28 with TRBJ2-3; the D is unclear. Trimming pared 2 bases from V and 7 bases from J, leaving 7 bases between. CDR1 MDHEN and CDR2 SYDVKM come from the germline V gene. The CDR3 is made up of 12 amino acids. The CDR3: CASSLVVHTQYF. The CDR3 DNA reads TGTGCCAGCAGTTTAGTAGTGCATACGCAGTATTTT.

This chain links TRBV7-9 with TRBJ2-5; D gene uncertain. The CDR3 has 12 residues. Germline values: CDR1 SEHNR, CDR2 FQNEAQ (reference sequence). The V end was cut by 2 bases, the J end by 5 bases, with 6 bases between. CDR3 residues: CASSLNRETQYF. The CDR3 nucleotides are TGTGCCAGCAGCTTAAATCGGGAGACCCAGTACTTC. Variable domain in full (rest from reference TRBV7-9 and TRBJ2-5): DTGVSQNPRHKITKRGQNVTFRCDPISEHNRLYWYRQTLGQGPEFLTYFQNEAQLEKSRLLSDRFSAERPKGSFSTLEIQRTEQGDSAMYLCASSLNRETQYFGPGTRLLVL.

The chain couples TRBV6-6 to TRBJ1-4; D is ambiguous. The CDR3 has 15 amino acids. Germline assignment: CDR1 MNHNY and CDR2 SVGAGI (reference sequence). The V gene lost 0 bases and the J gene lost 0 bases, with 5 bases spanning the gap. CDR3 in amino acids: CASSYSISTNEKLFF. CDR3 sequence (DNA): TGTGCCAGCAGTTACTCGATTTCAACTAATGAAAAACTGTTTTTT.

CDR3 nucleotides: TGTGCCACCTTAGCGACAGGGCAATACGAGCAGTACTTC. Encoded protein: CATLATGQYEQYF. The chain is built from TRBV25-1 and TRBJ2-7; TRBD1 matches at 7 bases. The CDR3 is 13 amino acids. J lost 4 bases, V lost 10 bases, and 10 bases had no gene match. The V gene's germline CDR1 is MGHDK and CDR2 SYGVNS.

V usage is TRBV7-9 and J usage is TRBJ2-1, with 9 positions matching TRBD2. Germline V CDR1 and CDR2: SEHNR, FQNEAQ (reference sequence). The CDR3 spans 15 residues. Trimming cost V 3 bases and J 4 bases; bases outside gene matches: 4. CDR3 sequence reads: CASSFGGGAYNEQFF. In DNA form, the CDR3 reads TGTGCCAGCAGCTTCGGCGGGGGGGCATACAATGAGCAGTTCTTC.

This chain joins TRBV14 and TRBJ2-5, with 8 bases aligning to TRBD1. V shed 2 bases, J shed 5 bases, and the junction held 10 bases outside the gene matches. The V gene's germline CDR1 is SGHDN and CDR2 FVKESK. The CDR3 loop spans 16 amino acids. The CDR3 DNA is TGTGCCAGCAGCCAATTTCCCCCAGGGGGCCTTGAGACCCAGTACTTC. As protein: CASSQFPPGGLETQYF.

This clone was recorded only once. The chain links TRBV9 to TRBJ2-2; a possible D gene is TRBD2 (5 bases). CDR1 is SGDLS, CDR2 YYNGEE, per germline. The CDR3 runs to 15 residues. Trimming shortened V by 4 bases and J by 3 bases, and 13 bases separated the two germline ends. The CDR3 sequence: CASSLTDSHTGELFF. DNA for the CDR3: TGTGCCAGCAGCCTAACGGACTCCCACACCGGGGAGCTGTTTTTT.

The V and J genes are TRBV7-6 and TRBJ2-3; tentatively, D is TRBD2 (6 bases). V was pared by 3 bases and J by 6 bases, with 13 bases between. In germline, CDR1 is SGHVS, CDR2 FNYEAQ. There are 14 residues in the CDR3. In DNA, the CDR3 is TGTGCCAGCAGCTTGGCGGGGTGGTGGGATACGCAGTATTTT. Translating gives CASSLAGWWDTQYF.

The V and J genes are TRBV2 and TRBJ2-2; the D gene is possibly TRBD2 (7 bases). Germline CDR1 and CDR2: SNHLY and FYNNEI. The V gene lost 10 bases and the J gene lost 2 bases, with 17 bases spanning the gap. The CDR3 runs 15 residues. CDR3 sequence: CATNRGGANTGELFF. The CDR3 bases are TGTGCCACCAATAGGGGGGGGGCTAACACCGGGGAGCTGTTTTTT.

This clone has more than one count but fewer than ten. This chain uses TRBV10-2 with TRBJ1-5; TRBD1 agrees at 7 bases. The V and J ends lost 2 bases and 4 bases, in that order; junction bases with no gene match: 2. This CDR3 contains 14 residues. Germline CDR1 and CDR2: WSHSY and SAAADI. The CDR3 loop is CASSENRGNQPQHF. Here the CDR3 DNA reads TGCGCCAGCAGTGAGAACAGGGGAAATCAGCCCCAGCATTTT.

This chain joins TRBV5-1 and TRBJ2-2; D uncertain. The CDR3 runs 11 residues. Germline V gene sequence: CDR1 SGHRS, CDR2 YFSETQ. V was trimmed by 0 bases and J by 6 bases, leaving 0 bases between them. CDR3 DNA sequence: TGCGCCAGCAGCTTGGCCGGGGAGCTGTTTTTT. Translating gives CASSLAGELFF.

The V and J genes are TRBV9 and TRBJ2-5; 7 bases match TRBD2. This CDR3 is built from 11 residues. Germline V CDR1 and CDR2: SGDLS, YYNGEE. Trimming took 0 bases from V and 12 from J; bases not matched to a gene: 2. CDR3 amino acids: CASSVVGGEYF. The CDR3 region has the DNA TGTGCCAGCAGCGTAGTTGGGGGGGAGTACTTC.

The chain joins TRBV27 to TRBJ2-3; D might be TRBD1 (6 bases). Germline values: CDR1 MNHEY, CDR2 SMNVEV (reference sequence). The CDR3 is 13 amino acids. The V gene lost 8 bases and the J gene lost 5 bases, with 14 bases spanning the gap. CDR3 loop: CASGWGPGDTQYF. CDR3 coding DNA: TGTGCCAGCGGCTGGGGGCCCGGAGATACGCAGTATTTT.

A single count supports this clone. This sequence joins TRBV14 and TRBJ2-7, with TRBD2 as a possible D gene (6 bases). The CDR3 is 16 residues long. V was pared by 0 bases and J by 7 bases, with 19 bases between. In germline, CDR1 is SGHDN, CDR2 FVKESK. The CDR3 loop is CASSQDHSAGLGEQYF. The CDR3 DNA follows: TGTGCCAGCAGCCAAGATCATAGTGCGGGGCTGGGGGAGCAGTACTTC.

The chain links TRBV2 to TRBJ1-6, with 8 nucleotides matching TRBD1. The CDR3 has 12 residues. Germline assignment: CDR1 SNHLY and CDR2 FYNNEI. Unmatched junction bases numbered 3, after V lost 11 bases and J lost 6 bases. The CDR3 coding sequence is TGTGCCGGAACAGGGGGTAATTCACCCCTCCACTTT. Its protein is CAGTGGNSPLHF.

This clone was seen just once. J is TRBJ2-7 and V is TRBV4-2; 7 nucleotides line up with TRBD1. The V and J ends lost 1 base and 6 bases, in that order; junction bases with no gene match: 9. CDR1 is LGHNA, CDR2 YNFKEQ, per germline. CDR3 size: 15 residues. CDR3 DNA sequence: TGTGCCAGCAGCCAAGTAGGGGACAGTGGAGGCGAGCAGTACTTC. Translation gives CASSQVGDSGGEQYF.

The chain links TRBV19 to TRBJ2-1, with 9 bases lining up with TRBD1. This CDR3 contains 13 residues. With 3 bases clipped from V and 9 bases from J, the junction kept 3 bases outside the gene matches. Germline loops: CDR1 LNHDA, CDR2 SQIVND (reference sequence). CDR3 protein: CASSMGQGSEQFF. CDR3 sequence (DNA): TGTGCCAGTAGTATGGGACAGGGTAGTGAGCAGTTCTTC.

The chain uses TRBV7-2 and TRBJ2-3; 8 bases match TRBD2. Trimming at V came to 5 bases and at J to 3 bases, leaving 7 bases not matched to a gene. This CDR3 is built from 15 residues. In germline, CDR1 is SGHTA, CDR2 FQGNSA. The CDR3, as DNA: TGTGCCAGCAGCCCTAGGACTAGCCTGACAGATACGCAGTATTTT. This sequence encodes CASSPRTSLTDTQYF. The entire variable domain, with the rest obtained from reference TRBV7-2 and TRBJ2-3, is as follows: GAGVSQSPSNKVTEKGKDVELRCDPISGHTALYWYRQSLGQGLEFLIYFQGNSAPDKSGLPSDRFSAERTGGSVSTLTIQRTQQEDSAVYLCASSPRTSLTDTQYFGPGTRLTVL.

This clone was recorded a few times. The rearrangement links TRBV7-9 to TRBJ1-1; D is undetermined. The CDR3 consists of 13 residues. Germline values: CDR1 SEHNR, CDR2 FQNEAQ (reference sequence). Trimming took off 0 bases at V and 5 bases at J, with 7 bases between the two ends. The chain's CDR3 is CASSLAGRTEAFF. CDR3 nucleotides: TGTGCCAGCAGCTTAGCTGGGAGGACTGAAGCTTTCTTT.

The rearrangement uses TRBV27 and TRBJ2-7; D gene uncertain. Germline loops: CDR1 MNHEY, CDR2 SMNVEV (reference sequence). Trimming shortened V by 3 bases and J by 2 bases, and 2 bases separated the two germline ends. CDR3 length: 11 amino acids. The CDR3 loop is CASSFPYEQYF. CDR3 coding DNA: TGTGCCAGCAGTTTCCCCTACGAGCAGTACTTC.

The V call is TRBV7-2, the J call TRBJ2-3; TRBD2 agrees at 14 bases. The CDR3 is 15 residues long. V trimming: 5 bases; J trimming: 4 bases; junction bases outside the gene matches: 2. The germline V gene has CDR1 SGHTA and CDR2 FQGNSA. The CDR3, as DNA: TGTGCCAGCAGCGGACTAGCGGGGGGACCAGATACGCAGTATTTT. It codes for CASSGLAGGPDTQYF. Full variable domain (missing parts from reference TRBV7-2 and TRBJ2-3): GAGVSQSPSNKVTEKGKDVELRCDPISGHTALYWYRQSLGQGLEFLIYFQGNSAPDKSGLPSDRFSAERTGGSVSTLTIQRTQQEDSAVYLCASSGLAGGPDTQYFGPGTRLTVL.

The rearrangement uses TRBV7-6 and TRBJ2-1; 12 positions agree with TRBD2. CDR3 length: 15 amino acids. Trimming at V came to 5 bases and at J to 7 bases, leaving 6 bases not matched to a gene. Germline V gene data show CDR1 as SGHVS and CDR2 as FNYEAQ. CDR3 in amino acids: CASSLLAGGRNEQFF. The DNA of the CDR3 is TGTGCCAGCAGCCTACTAGCGGGGGGTCGAAATGAGCAGTTCTTC.